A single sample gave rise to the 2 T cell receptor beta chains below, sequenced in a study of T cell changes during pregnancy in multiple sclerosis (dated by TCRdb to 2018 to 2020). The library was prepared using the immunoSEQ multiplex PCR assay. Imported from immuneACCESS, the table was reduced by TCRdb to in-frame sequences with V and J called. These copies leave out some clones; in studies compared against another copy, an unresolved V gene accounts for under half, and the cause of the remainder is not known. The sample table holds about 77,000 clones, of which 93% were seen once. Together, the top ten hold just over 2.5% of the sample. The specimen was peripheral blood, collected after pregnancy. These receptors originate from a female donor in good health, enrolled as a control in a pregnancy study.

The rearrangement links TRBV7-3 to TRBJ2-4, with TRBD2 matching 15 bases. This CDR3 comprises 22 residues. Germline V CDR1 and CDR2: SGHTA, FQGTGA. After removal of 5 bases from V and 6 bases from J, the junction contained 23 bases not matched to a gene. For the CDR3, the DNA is TGTGCCAGCAGCATAAAGGCCCCACTCCGGGGACTAGCGGGAGGACGCGGAAACATTCAGTACTTC. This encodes CASSIKAPLRGLAGGRGNIQYF. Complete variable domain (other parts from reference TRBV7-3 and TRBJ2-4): GAGVSQTPSNKVTEKGKYVELRCDPISGHTALYWYRQSLGQGPEFLIYFQGTGAADDSGLPNDRFFAVRPEGSVSTLKIQRTERGDSAVYLCASSIKAPLRGLAGGRGNIQYFGAGTRLSVL.

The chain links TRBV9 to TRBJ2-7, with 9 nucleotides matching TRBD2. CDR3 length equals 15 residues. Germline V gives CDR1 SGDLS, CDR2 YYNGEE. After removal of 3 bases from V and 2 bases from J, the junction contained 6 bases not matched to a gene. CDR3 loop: CASSATSGLPYEQYF. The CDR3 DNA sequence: TGTGCCAGCAGCGCCACTAGCGGGTTACCCTACGAGCAGTACTTC. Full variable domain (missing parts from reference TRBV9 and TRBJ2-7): DSGVTQTPKHLITATGQRVTLRCSPRSGDLSVYWYQQSLDQGLQFLIQYYNGEERAKGNILERFSAQQFPDLHSELNLSSLELGDSALYFCASSATSGLPYEQYFGPGTRLTVT.